This TCR beta chain comes out of a study of PD-1 blockade in classical Hodgkin lymphoma (dated by TCRdb to the early 2020s). For the wider study: Nivolumab dosing was 3 mg/kg intravenously every 2 weeks, continuing until either disease progression or unacceptable toxicity. To define a peripheral blood immune signature of response to PD-1 blockade in classical Hodgkin lymphoma, the study combined TCR beta sequencing with CyTOF. Overall study results and their limits: Among trial patients, those achieving complete response had baseline diversity similar to that of newly diagnosed patients, while diversity was significantly lower in partial responders and progressors. CD4+ but not CD8+ TCR diversity rose significantly by C4D1 (p=0.0027 vs p=0.16), most apparent in complete responders (p=0.02). Only a single clinical trial cohort was studied, and what caused the repertoire differences, possibly disease activity or prior therapy, remained undefined. Baseline TCR diversity was reported to be lower in newly diagnosed patients than in healthy donors and to be lower still in relapsed/refractory patients. Diversity was lower in patients who began nivolumab less than 1 year after ASCT, so these patients were left out of later analyses to avoid confounding by immune reconstitution.

The time point label on this specimen signifies: cycle 1 day 1 (C1D1), immediately before nivolumab initiation. Every trial patient had relapsed following autologous stem cell transplantation, and prior brentuximab vedotin exposure was what differed among cohorts A, B and C. The trial cohort was composed of under 70 patients with relapsed/refractory classical Hodgkin lymphoma, for whom complete response, partial response or progressive disease was recorded as best overall response. Trial patients were treated with single-agent nivolumab in the multi-cohort phase II CheckMate 205 trial. An independent review committee assessed best overall response by applying the 2007 International Working Group response criteria. Trial PBMCs were collected just before the start of nivolumab (C1D1) and during therapy at cycle 2 day 1 and cycle 4 day 1. Peripheral blood was collected in 8 mL Vacutainer Cell Preparation Tubes, from which PBMCs were isolated by centrifugation and then cryopreserved.

For this clone: Its antigen remains undetermined. No base quality values were provided; no much bigger clone lies one nucleotide off.

Based on the germline V gene, the CDR1 and CDR2 sequences are SGHTA and FQGTGA. The V and J ends are trimmed by 1 base and 4 bases, leaving 15 bases between them. Taken from cysteine to phenylalanine, the CDR3 has 16 residues. The entry retains the CDR3 DNA only, 48 bases that are in frame from base 1. Genomic DNA was extracted with the Qiagen DNeasy kit from unsorted PBMCs and from negatively selected CD4+ and CD8+ fractions. Amplification of TCR beta CDR3 regions was done by immunoSEQ multiplex PCR with primers that anneal to V and J segments. A synthetic immune receptor repertoire was used to minimize amplification bias, and any residual bias was removed computationally once sequencing was done. The study's own analysis went as follows. Repertoire diversity was quantified as the Shannon entropy index using custom Python scripts. Unsorted, CD4+ and CD8+ repertoires were analyzed separately, except for combined analyses in which CD4+ and CD8+ sequences were merged in silico. Clonal expansion was defined as at least a 2-fold frequency increase after treatment relative to C1D1, with a pseudocount of 0.5 for undetected baseline clones. Clones with 0 or 1 copy at C1D1 were classified as singleton clones, and clones with 2 or more copies were classified as non-singleton clones. Clones expanded in unsorted samples were labelled as CD4+, CD8+ or unknown by matching protein sequences in sorted samples from the same patient. Wilcoxon tests were applied to paired samples to test diversity changes from C1D1 to C4D1. TCRdb's version of the immuneACCESS table is confined to in-frame rearrangements and falls short of the full clone set. An unresolved V gene accounts for under half of the shortfall where checked; the remainder is of unknown origin. That table is the source of V, J and clone size, and D and trimming were worked out from the DNA. The table for this sample lists about 75,000 clones; about 92% of them were counted only once. The ten largest clones add up to about 7.6% of the sample.

The TCR comes from a human donor with classical Hodgkin lymphoma. This receptor chain uses TRBV7-3 and TRBJ2-3; the D gene could be either TRBD1 or TRBD2, each agreeing at 5 bases. This specimen consisted of peripheral blood mononuclear cells (PBMCs), obtained at baseline. The bases read TGTGCCAGCAGCTTAAGGCCTGGGACCTCCCCAGATACGCAGTATTTT. Its protein is CASSLRPGTSPDTQYF.